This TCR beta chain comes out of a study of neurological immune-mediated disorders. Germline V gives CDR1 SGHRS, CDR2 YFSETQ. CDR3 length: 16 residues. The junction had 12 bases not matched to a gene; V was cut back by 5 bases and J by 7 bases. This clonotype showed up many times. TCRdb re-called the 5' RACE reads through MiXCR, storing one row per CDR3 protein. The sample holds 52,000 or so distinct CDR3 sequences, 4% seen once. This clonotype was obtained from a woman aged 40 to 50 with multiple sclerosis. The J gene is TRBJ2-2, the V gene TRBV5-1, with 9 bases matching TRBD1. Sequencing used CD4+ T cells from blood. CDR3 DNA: TGCGCCAGCAGGCCCACCGGGACAGGGTCCGGCGGGGAGCTGTTTTTT. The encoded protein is CASRPTGTGSGGELFF.